The clone carrying this TCR beta chain was detected once. Clones were read by immunoSEQ multiplex PCR, and TCRdb kept only the in-frame ones, dropping some. The sample includes 55,000 to 65,000 clones, about 80% of them seen just once. This sample stems from a study of T cells in tumors after PD-1 blockade. Germline CDR1 is SQVTM and CDR2 is ANQGSEA. Deletions cut 1 base from V and 8 bases from J, with 11 bases between. This CDR3 has 12 amino acids. The genes are TRBV29-1 and TRBJ1-2; no definite D call. The TCR originated in a human donor with basal cell carcinoma. The specimen comprised PBMCs, sampled before anti-PD-1 treatment. CDR3 nucleotide sequence: TGCAGCGTTGAAGCCGCGATGGGGGGCTACACCTTC. Amino acids: CSVEAAMGGYTF.